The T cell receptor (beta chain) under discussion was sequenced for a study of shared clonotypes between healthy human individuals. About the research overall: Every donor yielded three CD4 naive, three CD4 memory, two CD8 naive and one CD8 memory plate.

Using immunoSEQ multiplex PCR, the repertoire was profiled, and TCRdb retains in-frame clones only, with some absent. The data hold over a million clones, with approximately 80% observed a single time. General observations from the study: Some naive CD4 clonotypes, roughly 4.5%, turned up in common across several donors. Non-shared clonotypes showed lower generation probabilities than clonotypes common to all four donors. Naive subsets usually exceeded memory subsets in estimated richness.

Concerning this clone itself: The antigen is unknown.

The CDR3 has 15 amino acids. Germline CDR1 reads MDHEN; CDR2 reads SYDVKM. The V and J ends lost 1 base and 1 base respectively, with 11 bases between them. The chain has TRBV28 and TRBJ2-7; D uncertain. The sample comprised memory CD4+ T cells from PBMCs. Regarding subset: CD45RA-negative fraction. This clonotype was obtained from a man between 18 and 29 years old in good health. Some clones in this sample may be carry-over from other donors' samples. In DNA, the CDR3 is TGTGCCAGCAGTTTATATCTGAGCGAATCCTACGAGCAGTACTTC. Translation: CASSLYLSESYEQYF.